The 19 T cell receptor beta chains below come from one sample, sequenced in a study of T-cell reconstitution after alpha-beta-depleted transplantation in children. The TCRbeta library incorporated unique molecular identifiers. Each CDR3 protein is one row after TCRdb ran MiXCR on the PCR reads. Of just over 950,000 distinct CDR3 sequences listed, about 26% are singletons. The input for sequencing was PBMCs, mostly from graft donor cells, taken 360 days after TCRalphabeta/CD19-depleted stem cell transplant. The receptors shown here come from a boy in the first two years of life who had a stem cell transplant for SCID, so the T cells may come from the graft donor.

CDR3 sequence: CASSLEARGLGNTIYF. The CDR3 DNA reads as TGTGCCAGCAGCTTAGAAGCCAGGGGGCTTGGAAACACCATATATTTT. This sequence joins TRBV11-2 and TRBJ1-3; 8 bases are a match to TRBD1. Germline values: CDR1 SGHAT, CDR2 FQNNGV. The ends lost 0 bases at V and 3 bases at J; junction bases unmatched: 4. The CDR3 sequence is 16 residues long. Together with reference TRBV11-2 and TRBJ1-3, the CDR3 gives the full variable domain: EAGVAQSPRYKIIEKRQSVAFWCNPISGHATLYWYQQILGQGPKLLIQFQNNGVVDDSQLPKDRFSAERLKGVDSTLKIQPAKLEDSAVYLCASSLEARGLGNTIYFGEGSWLTVV.

V is TRBV5-5 and J is TRBJ2-5, with a tentative D call TRBD1 (6 bases). Between the trimmed V and J ends, which lost 3 bases and 5 bases, there was a span of 11 bases. CDR1 and CDR2 (germline): SGHKS, YYEKEE (reference sequence). The CDR3 extends over 13 amino acids. The CDR3 sequence is CASSWDMAETQYF. The CDR3 coding sequence is TGTGCCAGCAGCTGGGACATGGCGGAGACCCAGTACTTC. The full variable domain, completed using reference TRBV5-5 and TRBJ2-5, is DAGVTQSPTHLIKTRGQQVTLRCSPISGHKSVSWYQQVLGQGPQFIFQYYEKEERGRGNFPDRFSARQFPNYSSELNVNALLLGDSALYLCASSWDMAETQYFGPGTRLLVL.

The rearrangement links TRBV7-3 to TRBJ1-1, with TRBD1 matching over 10 bases. The germline V gene encodes CDR1 SGHTA and CDR2 FQGTGA. The J segment lost 6 bases and the V segment lost 5 bases, leaving 9 bases of the junction unmatched. This CDR3 region has 15 residues. The DNA for the CDR3 is TGTGCCAGCAGCACAACCGGGACAGGGGAATCTGAAGCTTTCTTT. It specifies CASSTTGTGESEAFF.

The gene calls are TRBV11-2 and TRBJ2-3; D is possibly TRBD2 (6 bases). With 0 bases removed from V and 2 bases from J, the gap between germline ends came to 12 bases. The CDR3 covers 16 residues. Germline V gives CDR1 SGHAT, CDR2 FQNNGV. CDR3 sequence reads: CASSLDGGANTDTQYF. The DNA of the CDR3 is TGTGCCAGCAGCTTAGATGGAGGGGCAAACACAGATACGCAGTATTTT.

This clonotype turned up a few times. The chain uses TRBV2 and TRBJ2-7; 9 bases line up with TRBD2. The CDR3 is 14 residues long. The germline gives CDR1 SNHLY, CDR2 FYNNEI. Unmatched junction bases numbered 10, after V lost 11 bases and J lost 2 bases. The CDR3 protein is CAASKAGGPYEQYF. The CDR3 DNA sequence: TGTGCCGCTAGCAAAGCGGGGGGTCCCTACGAGCAGTACTTC.

This chain links TRBV12-3 or TRBV12-4 with TRBJ2-2; the match to TRBD1 covers 9 bases. J gave up 5 bases and V 3 bases, and 7 bases lay outside the gene matches. The CDR3 contains 16 residues. The DNA of the CDR3 is TGTGCCAGCAGTTTCAGTCCCGGGACAGGGACCGGGGAGCTGTTTTTT. This translates into CASSFSPGTGTGELFF.

The chain combines TRBV6-1 with TRBJ2-4, with D maybe TRBD1 (6 bases). Germline V CDR1 and CDR2: MNHNS, SASEGT. The CDR3 extends over 14 amino acids. The V and J ends lost 6 bases and 0 bases respectively, with 9 bases between them. In DNA, the CDR3 is TGTGCCAGCAGGCAGGGGCTAGCCAAAAACATTCAGTACTTC. Protein sequence: CASRQGLAKNIQYF.

This chain uses TRBV7-7 with TRBJ1-4; no clear D gene. Trimming took off 5 bases at V and 8 bases at J, with 12 bases between the two ends. The CDR3 has 13 amino acids. Germline assignment: CDR1 SSHAT and CDR2 FNYEAQ (reference sequence). CDR3 sequence reads: CASSVRVEEKLFF. The CDR3 DNA sequence: TGTGCCAGCAGCGTTCGGGTAGAGGAAAAACTGTTTTTT.

In this sample, this clonotype turned up a few times. The rearrangement joins TRBV18 to TRBJ2-7; 10 bases map to TRBD1. The trim removed 1 base at V and 8 bases at J, leaving 2 bases unmatched. Germline V gives CDR1 KGHSH, CDR2 LQKENI. There are 13 residues in the CDR3. CDR3 loop: CASSPQTGGKQYF. DNA for the CDR3: TGTGCCAGCTCACCACAGACAGGGGGCAAGCAGTACTTC.

The chain couples TRBV4-2 to TRBJ2-5; D possibly uses TRBD1 or TRBD2 (6 bases each). CDR1 is LGHNA and CDR2 is YNFKEQ in the germline V gene. This CDR3 has 19 amino acids. V gave up 0 bases and J gave up 2 bases, with 22 bases separating them. The CDR3 here is CASSQDNPSVGGWQETQYF. The CDR3, as DNA: TGTGCCAGCAGCCAAGATAACCCCTCTGTGGGGGGCTGGCAAGAGACCCAGTACTTC.

This chain joins TRBV2 and TRBJ2-3; perhaps TRBD2 as D (5 bases). The CDR3 consists of 14 residues. The germline gives CDR1 SNHLY, CDR2 FYNNEI. Trimming took 5 bases from V and 2 from J, leaving 11 bases between them. The CDR3 loop is CASSLDLTTDTQYF. The CDR3 coding sequence is TGTGCCAGCAGTCTGGACTTAACCACAGATACGCAGTATTTT.

J is TRBJ2-3 and V is TRBV20-1; tentative D call: TRBD2 (6 bases). V was trimmed by 6 bases and J by 0 bases, leaving 19 bases between them. This CDR3 comprises 16 residues. Germline V lookup: CDR1 DFQATT, CDR2 SNEGSKA (reference sequence). The CDR3 here is CSASFPLAVSTDTQYF. Here the CDR3 DNA reads TGCAGTGCCAGCTTTCCTTTAGCGGTTAGCACAGATACGCAGTATTTT.

This clonotype was found many times. This rearrangement joins TRBV7-3 to TRBJ2-3, with TRBD2 matching over 8 bases. This CDR3 spans 18 amino acids. V gave up 4 bases and J gave up 6 bases; unmatched junction bases: 18. The germline gives CDR1 SGHTA, CDR2 FQGTGA. In DNA, the CDR3 is TGTGCCAGCAGCTCCCCCTCTAAGTGGCGGGGGGCTGGTGATACGCAGTATTTT. The encoded protein is CASSSPSKWRGAGDTQYF.

The chain links TRBV11-1 to TRBJ2-3; 7 positions match TRBD1. V trimming: 5 bases; J trimming: 3 bases; junction bases outside the gene matches: 17. The CDR3 contains 18 residues. Germline V lookup: CDR1 SGHAT, CDR2 FQDESV (reference sequence). Here the CDR3 reads CASSILFGTEYSTDTQYF. CDR3 coding DNA: TGTGCCAGCAGCATCCTTTTCGGGACAGAATACTCAACAGATACGCAGTATTTT.

The gene calls are TRBV7-9 and TRBJ2-7; 8 bases are shared with TRBD1. V shed 4 bases, J shed 4 bases, and the junction held 9 bases outside the gene matches. Germline CDR1 SEHNR, CDR2 FQNEAQ (reference sequence). The CDR3 extends over 15 amino acids. CDR3 loop: CASSSWTGPGYEQYF. As DNA, the CDR3 is TGTGCCAGCAGCTCCTGGACAGGGCCGGGGTACGAGCAGTACTTC.

The V gene is TRBV6-5, the J gene TRBJ2-7; D not resolved. The CDR3 sequence is 13 residues long. Looked up from germline, CDR1 is MNHEY and CDR2 is SVGAGI. Between the trimmed V and J ends, which lost 2 bases and 4 bases, there was a span of 9 bases. The CDR3 sequence is CASSYRVDYEQYF. The CDR3 DNA reads TGTGCCAGCAGTTACAGGGTCGATTACGAGCAGTACTTC.

The chain combines TRBV4-2 with TRBJ1-1; D remains ambiguous. Germline V gene data show CDR1 as LGHNA and CDR2 as YNFKEQ. This CDR3 spans 14 amino acids. The V and J ends lost 4 bases and 5 bases respectively, with 14 bases between them. The CDR3 DNA follows: TGTGCCAGCAGCCCCAGGCGCCTTCGGACTGAAGCTTTCTTT. Its translation is CASSPRRLRTEAFF.

This rearrangement joins TRBV28 to TRBJ2-2; D gene uncertain. Trimming took 8 bases from V and 4 from J, leaving 11 bases between them. The germline V gene encodes CDR1 MDHEN and CDR2 SYDVKM. The length of the CDR3 is 13 residues. CDR3 residues: CASYPPSTGELFF. CDR3 nucleotide sequence: TGTGCCAGCTACCCCCCTAGCACCGGGGAGCTGTTTTTT.

DNA for the CDR3: TGCAGTGCTCCGGGACCCAGGGGCCATTTGGATACGCAGTATTTT. Encoded protein: CSAPGPRGHLDTQYF. This chain links TRBV20-1 with TRBJ2-3; TRBD1 might be the D (6 bases). Germline-derived CDR1 and CDR2 are DFQATT and SNEGSKA (reference sequence). V lost 5 bases and J lost 6, with 21 bases in between. The length of the CDR3 is 15 residues.